The 9 T cell receptor beta chains presented below share a single source sample, sequenced in a study of Ad26.COV2.S vaccination and SARS-CoV-2 variants. The method was immunoSEQ multiplex PCR; TCRdb's version includes in-frame clones alone and lacks a portion of them. The data show under 150,000 clones, 70% to 90% seen once. The specimen comprised peripheral blood, sampled after recovery from COVID-19. These receptors originate from a human donor who had recovered from COVID-19.

The rearrangement joins TRBV14 to TRBJ2-3; D remains ambiguous. CDR3 length equals 15 residues. Germline-derived CDR1 and CDR2 are SGHDN and FVKESK. V gave up 4 bases and J gave up 1 base, with 12 bases separating them. This CDR3 is CASSRLGGGTDTQYF. Written as DNA, the CDR3 is TGTGCCAGCAGCCGCCTAGGCGGTGGCACAGATACGCAGTATTTT. The full variable domain, with the rest looked up from reference TRBV14 and TRBJ2-3, is EAGVTQFPSHSVIEKGQTVTLRCDPISGHDNLYWYRRVMGKEIKFLLHFVKESKQDESGMPNNRFLAERTGGTYSTLKVQPAELEDSGVYFCASSRLGGGTDTQYFGPGTRLTVL.

The CDR3 spells CASSTTGGGYNEQFF. Written as DNA, the CDR3 is TGTGCCAGCAGTACTACTGGCGGGGGGTACAATGAGCAGTTCTTC. This chain links TRBV28 with TRBJ2-1; 8 bases align to TRBD2. Germline CDR1 and CDR2: MDHEN and SYDVKM. V lost 5 bases and J lost 4; bases outside the gene matches: 7. CDR3 length equals 15 residues. The full variable domain, rest sourced from reference TRBV28 and TRBJ2-1, is DVKVTQSSRYLVKRTGEKVFLECVQDMDHENMFWYRQDPGLGLRLIYFSYDVKMKEKGDIPEGYSVSREKKERFSLILESASTNQTSMYLCASSTTGGGYNEQFFGPGTRLTVL.

The V call is TRBV9, the J call TRBJ2-1; 11 nucleotides line up with TRBD1. Germline CDR1 and CDR2: SGDLS and YYNGEE. The length of the CDR3 is 18 residues. J gave up 2 bases and V 3 bases, and 10 bases lay outside the gene matches. The CDR3 region is CASSASRGTGGTYNEQFF. The CDR3, as DNA: TGTGCCAGCAGCGCCTCGAGGGGGACAGGGGGGACCTACAATGAGCAGTTCTTC.

About this clone itself: A read error may account for a junction end that differs from germline. The chain recombines TRBV3-1 (or the pseudogene TRBV3-2) with TRBJ2-3; D may be TRBD1 (6 bases). CDR3 length: 14 amino acids. Germline lookup yields CDR1 LGHDT and CDR2 YNNKEL (reference sequence). In DNA, the CDR3 is TGTGCCAGCACCCAACGGACAGCCACAGATACGCAGTATTTT. Its protein is CASTQRTATDTQYF.

J is TRBJ2-3 and V is TRBV19; 7 bases match TRBD2. CDR3 length equals 15 residues. The ends lost 5 bases at V and 0 bases at J; junction bases unmatched: 5. CDR1 LNHDA and CDR2 SQIVND come from the germline V gene (reference sequence). The CDR3 region has the DNA TGTGCCAGTAGTTTCCGACTAGCTAGCACAGATACGCAGTATTTT. This encodes CASSFRLASTDTQYF.

The chain employs TRBV15 and TRBJ1-2, with D hard to call. Germline lookup yields CDR1 LNHNV and CDR2 YYDKDF (reference sequence). V was trimmed by 1 base and J by 4 bases, leaving 10 bases between them. There are 14 residues in the CDR3. In DNA, the CDR3 is TGTGCCACCAGCAGAGGAGGAGAGCTCTATGGCTACACCTTC. Translation gives CATSRGGELYGYTF.

V is TRBV25-1 and J is TRBJ1-2, with D possibly TRBD1 on 6 matching bases. Germline CDR1 reads MGHDK; CDR2 reads SYGVNS. The CDR3 contains 16 residues. The V end was cut by 1 base, the J end by 4 bases, with 16 bases between. Written as DNA, the CDR3 is TGTGCCAGCAGTGAATCGACAACGCAGGGGCTCTATGGCTACACCTTC. Residues: CASSESTTQGLYGYTF.

V gene TRBV6-5 combines with J gene TRBJ1-2; D is ambiguous. CDR1 is MNHEY, CDR2 SVGAGI, per germline. The CDR3 runs to 12 residues. The V end was cut by 6 bases, the J end by 8 bases, with 13 bases between. CDR3 coding DNA: TGTGCCAGCAGCCTAAGGGTGGGAGGCTACACCTTC. It encodes CASSLRVGGYTF.

V and J are TRBV2 and TRBJ2-5; 7 positions match TRBD2. Looked up from germline, CDR1 is SNHLY and CDR2 is FYNNEI. V lost 7 bases and J lost 4; bases outside the gene matches: 15. The CDR3 is 16 amino acids. The DNA for the CDR3 is TGTGCCAGCACCCTGGGAACTAGCGTGGATTCAGAGACCCAGTACTTC. Translation gives CASTLGTSVDSETQYF.